This T cell receptor (beta chain) comes out of a study of Ad26.COV2.S vaccination and SARS-CoV-2 variants. Germline assignment: CDR1 SGHTA and CDR2 FQGNSA. Trimming removed 3 bases at V and 8 bases at J, with 17 bases between. This CDR3 region has 15 residues. Assay used: immunoSEQ multiplex PCR; TCRdb lists only in-frame clones, some missing. Of roughly 680,000 clones listed, 80% to 90% are singletons. The treatment here: roughly 18 received Ad26.COV2.S at low or high dose, single or two shots; several received placebo; per-sample allocation not given. Following the first vaccine or placebo injection, samples were taken on day 63.

This clonotype was sampled from a person between 18 and 59 years old who received the Ad26.COV2.S COVID-19 vaccine or a placebo. Sequences were derived from peripheral blood, sampled in a trial of Ad26.COV2.S vaccine versus placebo. This chain connects TRBV7-2 to TRBJ2-1, with D perhaps matching TRBD2 (5 bases). The CDR3 sequence is CASSFLGRARDEQFF. CDR3 nucleotide sequence: TGTGCCAGCAGCTTTTTAGGGCGGGCCAGAGATGAGCAGTTCTTC.